This T cell receptor (beta chain) is drawn from a study of T cell clonotyping in hematopoietic cell transplantation. Broader study findings: Pathologically expanded recipient clonotypes increased progressively from day 30 to day 180 as diversity fell. Few recipient clonotypes overlapped donors; over 95% were de novo at given depth.

To note about this clone: Antigen specificity is unknown.

CDR3 length: 13 amino acids. V lost 6 bases and J 12 bases, leaving 19 bases between the germline ends. The germline V gene has CDR1 MDHEN and CDR2 SYDVKM. Method: immunoSEQ multiplex PCR; TCRdb's copy keeps in-frame clones and lacks some. The sample contains about 45,000 clones, about 95% of which appear only once. Sequencing was performed on peripheral blood mononuclear cells. J is TRBJ2-3 and V is TRBV28, with D perhaps matching TRBD1 (5 bases). This clonotype was sampled from a woman in her 50s in good health. Some clones in this sample may be carry-over from other donors' samples. CDR3 sequence: CASSTTGPPIQYF. CDR3 nucleotides: TGTGCCAGCAGCACCACAGGACCTCCTATACAGTATTTT.